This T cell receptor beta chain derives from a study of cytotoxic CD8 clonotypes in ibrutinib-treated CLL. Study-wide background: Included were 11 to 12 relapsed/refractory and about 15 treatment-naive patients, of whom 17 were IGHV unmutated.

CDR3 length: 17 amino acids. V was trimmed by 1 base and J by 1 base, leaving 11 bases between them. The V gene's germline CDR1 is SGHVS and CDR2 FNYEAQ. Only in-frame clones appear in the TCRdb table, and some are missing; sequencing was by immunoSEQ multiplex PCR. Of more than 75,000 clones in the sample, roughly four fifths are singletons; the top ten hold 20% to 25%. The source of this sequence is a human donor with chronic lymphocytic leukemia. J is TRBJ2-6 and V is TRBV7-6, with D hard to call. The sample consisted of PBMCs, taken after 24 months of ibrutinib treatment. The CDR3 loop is CASSLDRVSSGANVLTF. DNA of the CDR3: TGTGCCAGCAGCTTAGACAGAGTTTCATCTGGGGCCAACGTCCTGACTTTC. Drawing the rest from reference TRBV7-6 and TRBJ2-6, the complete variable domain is GAGVSQSPRYKVTKRGQDVALRCDPISGHVSLYWYRQALGQGPEFLTYFNYEAQQDKSGLPNDRFSAERPEGSISTLTIQRTEQRDSAMYRCASSLDRVSSGANVLTFGAGSRLTVL.